This T cell receptor (beta chain) was observed in a study of CD8 T cells in ankylosing spondylitis listed by TCRdb under 2017. The study in broad terms: To find TCR variants linked to disease, the study profiled T cell receptor beta repertoires in ankylosing spondylitis patients and healthy donors. The full study cohort was made up of 25 ankylosing spondylitis patients and roughly 100 healthy donors. Peripheral blood was sampled, and synovial fluid was additionally collected from ankylosing spondylitis patients.

Germline trimming: 8 bases from V, 4 bases from J; junction bases outside gene matches: 17. From the cysteine up to the phenylalanine, the CDR3 has a length of 18 residues. Only the CDR3 region is kept as DNA, spanning 54 bases read in frame from base 1. The germline V gene (reference sequence) gives CDR1 as MNHEY and CDR2 as SMNVEV. Overall results and qualifications from the work: Significant enrichment of the disease-linked clones was reported in matched synovial fluid samples from ankylosing spondylitis patients. Some of the motif variants had been reported before in the synovial fluid and blood of reactive arthritis patients, a finding that suggests common disease-initiation mechanisms. Blood from ankylosing spondylitis patients appeared to be characterized by a TCR beta motif composed of roughly 8 highly homologous amino acid variants. The disease-linked clones had a CD8+ phenotype and were found at relatively low frequencies in peripheral blood.

Concerning this clonotype itself: The clone's antigen remains unknown. No base qualities exist here, and no much larger clone lies one base off it.

The sequencer was an Illumina HiSeq 2500. Quantitative 5'-RACE with molecular barcodes was used to prepare TCR beta libraries. The source study handled its data this way. Disease-linked TCR variants were identified with a new computational method built on a probabilistic model of VDJ rearrangement. TCRdb trimmed the raw reads at Q25, called clones with MiXCR and kept productive beta chains. All rows with the same CDR3 protein become a single entry with the most common DNA and genes. The V and J calls follow TCRdb's processing rather than the paper's. This sample lists about 220,000 distinct CDR3 sequences; around 16% were detected once. The ten largest clones capture 40% to 50% of the sample.

This TCR was recovered from a male donor with ankylosing spondylitis. Source material: blood, either unsorted or a sorted T cell fraction (not recorded which). The sequence links TRBV27 to TRBJ2-5, with 12 junctional bases fitting TRBD2. The CDR3 region reads CASSPLGLAGPGGETQYF. The DNA sequence is as follows: TGTGCCAGCTCCCCCCTGGGACTAGCGGGCCCCGGGGGAGAGACCCAGTACTTC.